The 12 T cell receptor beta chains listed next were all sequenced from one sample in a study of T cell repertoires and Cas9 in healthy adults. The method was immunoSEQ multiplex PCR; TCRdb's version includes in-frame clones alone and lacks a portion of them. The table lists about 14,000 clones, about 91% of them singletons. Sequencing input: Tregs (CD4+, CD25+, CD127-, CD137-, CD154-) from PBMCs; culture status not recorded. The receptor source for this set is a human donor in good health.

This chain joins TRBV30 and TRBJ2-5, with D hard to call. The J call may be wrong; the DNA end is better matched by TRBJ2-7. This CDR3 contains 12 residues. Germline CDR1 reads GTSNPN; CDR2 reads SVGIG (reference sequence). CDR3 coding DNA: TGTGCCCCGGACGGAACGGACCCCGAGCAGTACTTC. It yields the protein CAPDGTDPEQYF.

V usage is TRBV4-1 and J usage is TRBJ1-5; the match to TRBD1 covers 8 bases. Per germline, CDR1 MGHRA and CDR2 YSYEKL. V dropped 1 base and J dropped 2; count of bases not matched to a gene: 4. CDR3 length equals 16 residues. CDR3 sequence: CASSQAQGGGNQPQHF. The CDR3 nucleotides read TGCGCCAGCAGCCAAGCACAGGGGGGCGGCAATCAGCCCCAGCATTTT.

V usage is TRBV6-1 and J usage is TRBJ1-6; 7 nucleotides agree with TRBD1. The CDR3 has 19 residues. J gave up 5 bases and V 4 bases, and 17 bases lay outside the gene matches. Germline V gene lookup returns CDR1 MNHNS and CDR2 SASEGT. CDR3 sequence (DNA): TGTGCCAGCAGTGGACCGACAGGGTATTGGTTTGTTGATAATTCACCCCTCCACTTT. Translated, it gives CASSGPTGYWFVDNSPLHF.

The CDR3 DNA reads as TGTGCCAGTAGTATAGTGGGCTATGGCTACACCTTC. It encodes CASSIVGYGYTF. This chain connects TRBV19 to TRBJ1-2; no clear D gene. CDR3 size: 12 residues. Germline lookup yields CDR1 LNHDA and CDR2 SQIVND (reference sequence). The V end lost 1 base, the J end lost 4 bases, and 4 bases lay between the germline ends.

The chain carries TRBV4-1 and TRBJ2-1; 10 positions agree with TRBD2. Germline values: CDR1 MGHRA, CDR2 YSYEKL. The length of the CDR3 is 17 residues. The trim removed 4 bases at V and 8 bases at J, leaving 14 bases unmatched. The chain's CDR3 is CASSLSKGTSVGDEQFF. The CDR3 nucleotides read TGCGCCAGCAGCCTCTCCAAAGGGACTAGCGTCGGGGATGAGCAGTTCTTC.

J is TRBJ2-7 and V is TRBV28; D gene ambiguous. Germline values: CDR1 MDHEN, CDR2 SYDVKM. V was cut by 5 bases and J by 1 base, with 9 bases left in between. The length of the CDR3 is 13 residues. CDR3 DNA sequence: TGTGCCAGCAGTATCAGAACTTCCTACGAGCAGTACGTC. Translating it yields CASSIRTSYEQYV.

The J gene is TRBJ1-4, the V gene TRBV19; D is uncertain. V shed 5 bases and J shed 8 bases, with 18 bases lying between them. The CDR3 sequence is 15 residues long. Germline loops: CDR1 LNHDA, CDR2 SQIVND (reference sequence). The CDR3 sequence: CASSPGVGNNEKLFF. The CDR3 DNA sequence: TGTGCCAGTAGTCCGGGCGTAGGGAACAACGAAAAACTGTTTTTT.

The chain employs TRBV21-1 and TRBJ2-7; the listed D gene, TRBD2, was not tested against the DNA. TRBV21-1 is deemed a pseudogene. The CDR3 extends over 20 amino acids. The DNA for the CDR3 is TGTGCCAGCAGCAAAAGGGGGACTAGCGGGGGGCCCCCCCTCTCCTACGAGCAGTACTTC. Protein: CASSKRGTSGGPPLSYEQYF.

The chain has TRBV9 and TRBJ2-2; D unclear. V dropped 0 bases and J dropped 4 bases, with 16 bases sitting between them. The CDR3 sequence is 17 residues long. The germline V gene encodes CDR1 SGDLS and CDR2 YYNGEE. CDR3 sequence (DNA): TGTGCCAGCAGCGTAGGACCCTGGGCGGTGAGCACCGGGGAGCTGTTTTTT. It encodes CASSVGPWAVSTGELFF.

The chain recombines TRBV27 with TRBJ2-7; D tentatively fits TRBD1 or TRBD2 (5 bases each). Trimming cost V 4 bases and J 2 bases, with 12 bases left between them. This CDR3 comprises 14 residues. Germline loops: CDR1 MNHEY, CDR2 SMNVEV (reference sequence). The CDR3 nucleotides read TGTGCCAGCAGTTATTCGGGACCGACCTACGAGCAGTACTTC. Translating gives CASSYSGPTYEQYF.

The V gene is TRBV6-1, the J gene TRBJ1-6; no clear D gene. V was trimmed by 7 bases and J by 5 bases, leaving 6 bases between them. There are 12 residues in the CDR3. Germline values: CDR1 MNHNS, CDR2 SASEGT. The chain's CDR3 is CASIDNNSPLHF. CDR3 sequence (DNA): TGTGCCAGCATTGATAATAATTCACCCCTCCACTTT.

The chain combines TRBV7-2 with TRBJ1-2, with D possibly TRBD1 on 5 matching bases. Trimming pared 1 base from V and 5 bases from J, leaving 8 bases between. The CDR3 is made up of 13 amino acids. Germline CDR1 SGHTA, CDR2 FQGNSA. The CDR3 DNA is TGTGCCAGCAGCTTAGACAGGTCTTATGGCTACACCTTC. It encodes CASSLDRSYGYTF.